This entry lists 18 T cell receptor beta chains sequenced from one sample in a study of blood T cell repertoires in COVID-19. Clones were read by immunoSEQ multiplex PCR, and TCRdb kept only the in-frame ones, dropping some. Among roughly 280,000 clones listed, 85% to 90% were seen once. Sequencing input: PBMCs or T cells enriched from blood (not recorded which). These receptor sequences come from a woman between 18 and 29 years old who had recovered from COVID-19.

There are a few counts of this clone. The genes are TRBV28 and TRBJ1-2; possibly TRBD1 for D (6 bases). This CDR3 is built from 14 residues. The V gene's germline CDR1 is MDHEN and CDR2 SYDVKM. V shed 3 bases and J shed 3 bases, with 11 bases lying between them. Written as DNA, the CDR3 is TGTGCCAGCAGTTTCTATGAGGGGGACTATGGCTACACCTTC. It codes for CASSFYEGDYGYTF.

CDR3 sequence: CASSPQGGPTYEQYF. The DNA of the CDR3 is TGTGCCAGCAGCCCACAGGGGGGGCCTACCTACGAGCAGTACTTC. The chain carries TRBV7-8 and TRBJ2-7, with D possibly TRBD1 on 8 matching bases. The germline CDR1 and CDR2 sequences are SGHVS and FQNEAQ. Trimming shortened V by 5 bases and J by 2 bases, and 16 bases separated the two germline ends. This CDR3 has 15 amino acids.

This chain links TRBV5-1 with TRBJ1-2; TRBD1 might be the D (6 bases). This CDR3 spans 13 amino acids. V gave up 4 bases and J gave up 4 bases, with 11 bases separating them. The germline gives CDR1 SGHRS, CDR2 YFSETQ. CDR3 coding DNA: TGCGCCAGCAGCACTACAGGGATCTATGGCTACACCTTC. As protein: CASSTTGIYGYTF.

The chain carries TRBV7-8 and TRBJ1-1, with a weak D call TRBD1 (6 bases). Germline loops: CDR1 SGHVS, CDR2 FQNEAQ. The length of the CDR3 is 13 residues. Trimming cost V 5 bases and J 9 bases, with 16 bases left between them. CDR3 DNA: TGTGCCAGCAGCCCCAACAGGGTATTTCAAGCTTTCTTT. It translates to CASSPNRVFQAFF.

The chain combines TRBV10-3 with TRBJ1-2; a weak D match, TRBD1 (6 bases). CDR1 and CDR2 from the germline V gene are ENHRY and SYGVKD. The CDR3 has 12 amino acids. Trimming removed 6 bases at V and 5 bases at J, with 10 bases between. Written as DNA, the CDR3 is TGTGCCATCAGCACTACAGGGTATGGCTACACCTTC. This encodes CAISTTGYGYTF.

The chain is built from TRBV18 and TRBJ2-7; TRBD1 matches 9 bases. This CDR3 is built from 18 residues. V lost 1 base to trimming and J lost 6 bases; unmatched junction nucleotides: 16. The germline CDR1 and CDR2 sequences are KGHSH and LQKENI. DNA of the CDR3: TGTGCCAGCTCACCACTAAAAGGGTCAGGACAGGGGCGTCCCGAGCAGTACTTC. This gives the protein CASSPLKGSGQGRPEQYF. The complete variable domain, with remaining parts taken from reference TRBV18 and TRBJ2-7, reads NAGVMQNPRHLVRRRGQEARLRCSPMKGHSHVYWYRQLPEEGLKFMVYLQKENIIDESGMPKERFSAEFPKEGPSILRIQQVVRGDSAAYFCASSPLKGSGQGRPEQYFGPGTRLTVT.

V usage is TRBV7-2 and J usage is TRBJ1-1; D is unclear. Germline assignment: CDR1 SGHTA and CDR2 FQGNSA. The CDR3 length is 14 residues. V was shortened by 9 bases and J by 1 base, with 15 bases between the two germline ends. The chain's CDR3 is CASLRGAENTEAFF. CDR3 coding DNA: TGTGCCAGTCTCCGAGGAGCCGAGAACACTGAAGCTTTCTTT.

The V and J genes are TRBV19 and TRBJ1-2; 8 nucleotides agree with TRBD1. The ends lost 5 bases at V and 1 base at J; junction bases unmatched: 12. Germline loops: CDR1 LNHDA, CDR2 SQIVND (reference sequence). The CDR3 loop spans 17 amino acids. DNA of the CDR3: TGTGCCAGTAGTCAGAGGGCTGGACAGGGATTTAACTATGGCTACACCTTC. Protein: CASSQRAGQGFNYGYTF.

The chain combines TRBV5-1 with TRBJ1-2; possible D gene TRBD1, 5 bases. The ends were cut back, 4 bases at V and 4 bases at J, with 14 bases in the middle. From germline, CDR1 is SGHRS and CDR2 YFSETQ. This CDR3 comprises 14 residues. CDR3 loop: CASSREGQGYGYTF. CDR3 DNA sequence: TGCGCCAGCAGCCGGGAGGGGCAGGGCTATGGCTACACCTTC.

The chain recombines TRBV7-9 with TRBJ1-3; D is uncertain. The CDR3 runs to 12 residues. Germline CDR1 and CDR2: SEHNR and FQNEAQ (reference sequence). Trimming removed 6 bases at V and 3 bases at J, with 6 bases between. CDR3 residues: CASSGSGNTIYF. For the CDR3, the DNA is TGTGCCAGCAGTGGGAGTGGAAACACCATATATTTT.

This chain connects TRBV4-1 to TRBJ2-1, with D maybe TRBD2 (6 bases). The CDR3 sequence is 14 residues long. Germline CDR1 reads MGHRA; CDR2 reads YSYEKL. The V and J ends lost 5 bases and 8 bases respectively, with 16 bases between them. DNA of the CDR3: TGCGCCAGCAGCTTTCCCGGGACTCATGATGAGCAGTTCTTC. Translating gives CASSFPGTHDEQFF.

CDR3 sequence reads: CATSGQGMEAFF. CDR3 DNA sequence: TGTGCCACGTCGGGACAGGGGATGGAAGCTTTCTTT. The chain carries TRBV19 and TRBJ1-1, with TRBD1 matching over 10 bases. CDR1 and CDR2 (germline): LNHDA, SQIVND (reference sequence). The V segment lost 10 bases and the J segment 8 bases; nucleotides outside the gene matches: 7. This CDR3 has 12 residues.

The rearrangement joins TRBV5-1 to TRBJ1-6; weak D call: TRBD1 (5 bases). The CDR3 consists of 15 residues. CDR1 SGHRS and CDR2 YFSETQ come from the germline V gene. Trimming took off 1 base at V and 5 bases at J, with 10 bases between the two ends. CDR3 nucleotide sequence: TGCGCCAGCAGCTTGACAGCAGGGAATAATTCACCCCTCCACTTT. It translates to CASSLTAGNNSPLHF.

The V call is TRBV6-6, the J call TRBJ2-1; 12 positions match TRBD2. Germline CDR1 and CDR2: MNHNY and SVGAGI (reference sequence). The CDR3 totals 17 residues. V lost 5 bases and J lost 15; bases outside the gene matches: 20. The CDR3 nucleotides read TGTGCCAGCAGTCCCCTAGCGGGGGGGAATGAGCAGTTACTCCGGTTCTTC. Translation gives CASSPLAGGNEQLLRFF.

The rearrangement joins TRBV30 to TRBJ1-5, with TRBD1 identical over 8 bases. Trimming cost V 0 bases and J 6 bases; bases outside gene matches: 7. Germline lookup yields CDR1 GTSNPN and CDR2 SVGIG (reference sequence). The CDR3 totals 15 residues. The CDR3 is CAWSVRQGASQPQHF. Written as DNA, the CDR3 is TGTGCCTGGAGTGTACGGCAGGGGGCGAGTCAGCCCCAGCATTTT.

The chain recombines TRBV15 with TRBJ2-7, with a weak D call TRBD2 (7 bases). The V end lost 5 bases, the J end lost 0 bases, and 17 bases lay between the germline ends. The CDR3 is made up of 16 amino acids. The germline V gene encodes CDR1 LNHNV and CDR2 YYDKDF (reference sequence). The CDR3 DNA follows: TGTGCCACCAGCGGCTGGGAGGGGGATAGCTCCTACGAGCAGTACTTC. This codes for CATSGWEGDSSYEQYF.

The genes are TRBV19 and TRBJ1-6; D might be TRBD1 (6 bases). V lost 4 bases and J lost 0, with 19 bases in between. CDR3 length: 19 amino acids. Germline V gene data show CDR1 as LNHDA and CDR2 as SQIVND (reference sequence). This chain's CDR3 is CASSTNREGTSSYNSPLHF. The CDR3 DNA follows: TGTGCCAGTAGTACCAACAGGGAGGGCACCTCCTCCTATAATTCACCCCTCCACTTT.

In its sample, this clone was seen once. The chain recombines TRBV10-2 with TRBJ1-4; possibly TRBD1 for D (6 bases). The germline CDR1 and CDR2 sequences are WSHSY and SAAADI. The CDR3 spans 18 residues. V was shortened by 9 bases and J by 1 base, with 24 bases between the two germline ends. CDR3 sequence reads: CASTEQGRPGITNEKLFF. CDR3 nucleotide sequence: TGCGCCAGTACTGAACAGGGACGGCCGGGTATAACTAATGAAAAACTGTTTTTT.